The 21 T cell receptor beta chains below were found in one sample sequenced in a study of molecular identifiers for immune sequencing clone quantification. TCRdb ran MiXCR on the PCR reads and lists one entry per CDR3 protein. The repertoire includes more than 450,000 distinct CDR3 sequences, roughly a fifth of them detected once, and about 0.8% sits in the top ten. Sequencing was done on a sample of naive CD8+ T cells from blood, with Jurkat cell RNA spiked in. Subset specified: FACS-sorted CD8+CD4-CCR7+CD45RA+ naive T cells. All receptors come from a human donor in good health. Some libraries in this study had Jurkat cell RNA spiked in.

This clonotype turned up a few times. This rearrangement joins TRBV6-5 to TRBJ2-2; 12 bases line up with TRBD1. Germline V gene lookup returns CDR1 MNHEY and CDR2 SVGAGI. V gave up 6 bases and J gave up 7 bases; unmatched junction bases: 12. The CDR3 spans 17 residues. The CDR3, as DNA: TGTGCCAGCAGCCCTACACCGGGACAGGGGGCCGGCGGGGAGCTGTTTTTT. It specifies CASSPTPGQGAGGELFF.

This clonotype was picked up many times. This rearrangement joins TRBV7-3 to TRBJ2-7; 7 nucleotides agree with TRBD1. CDR3 length equals 15 residues. Losses at the gene ends were 1 base for V and 5 bases for J; bases not matched to a gene: 8. Germline CDR1 SGHTA, CDR2 FQGTGA. DNA for the CDR3: TGTGCCAGCAGCTTAAGAGGGACAGTGCCCCACGAGCAGTACTTC. Protein: CASSLRGTVPHEQYF.

This clonotype has just a few counts. The gene calls are TRBV5-1 and TRBJ2-5; 8 nucleotides align to TRBD1. Germline V lookup: CDR1 SGHRS, CDR2 YFSETQ. The CDR3 runs to 16 residues. V gave up 4 bases and J gave up 5 bases; unmatched junction bases: 13. This chain's CDR3 is CASSVTGVDSVETQYF. CDR3 in DNA: TGCGCCAGCAGCGTGACAGGGGTCGATAGTGTGGAGACCCAGTACTTC. Together with reference TRBV5-1 and TRBJ2-5, the CDR3 gives the full variable domain: KAGVTQTPRYLIKTRGQQVTLSCSPISGHRSVSWYQQTPGQGLQFLFEYFSETQRNKGNFPGRFSGRQFSNSRSEMNVSTLELGDSALYLCASSVTGVDSVETQYFGPGTRLLVL.

There are many counts of this clonotype. V gene TRBV5-6 combines with J gene TRBJ2-3; tentatively, D is TRBD2 (6 bases). CDR1 SGHDT and CDR2 YYEEEE come from the germline V gene. V lost 3 bases and J lost 1, with 15 bases in between. The CDR3 length is 16 residues. The CDR3 sequence: CASSSPSGTRTDTQYF. The CDR3 DNA reads as TGTGCCAGCAGCTCCCCCTCCGGGACTCGCACAGATACGCAGTATTTT.

The table lists this clonotype with many counts. The CDR3 DNA reads as TGTGCCAGCAGTGTGGTCGGGGGAGTTGGCACAGATACGCAGTATTTT. Its protein is CASSVVGGVGTDTQYF. The V gene is TRBV5-4, the J gene TRBJ2-3; TRBD2 might be the D (6 bases). Per the germline V gene, CDR1 is SGHNT and CDR2 is YYREEE (reference sequence). Trimming removed 5 bases from V and 1 base from J, with 17 bases in between. This CDR3 has 16 amino acids. Full variable domain (rest looked up from reference TRBV5-4 and TRBJ2-3): ETGVTQSPTHLIKTRGQQVTLRCSSQSGHNTVSWYQQALGQGPQFIFQYYREEENGRGNFPPRFSGLQFPNYSSELNVNALELDDSALYLCASSVVGGVGTDTQYFGPGTRLTVL.

In this sample, this clonotype turned up many times. The chain combines TRBV4-2 with TRBJ2-3; D gene ambiguous. The V and J ends lost 1 base and 8 bases respectively, with 4 bases between them. The CDR3 totals 11 residues. Germline CDR1 is LGHNA and CDR2 is YNFKEQ. For the CDR3, the DNA is TGTGCCAGCAGCCAAGGTACTACGCAGTATTTT. It is translated as CASSQGTTQYF.

This clonotype was detected a few times. V is TRBV27 and J is TRBJ2-1, with a weak D call TRBD2 (5 bases). Trimming shortened V by 2 bases and J by 4 bases, and 12 bases separated the two germline ends. Germline V gene lookup returns CDR1 MNHEY and CDR2 SMNVEV (reference sequence). CDR3 size: 15 residues. The CDR3 is CASSLRITSYNEQFF. The CDR3 nucleotides are TGTGCCAGCAGTTTAAGAATAACTAGTTACAATGAGCAGTTCTTC.

This clonotype was observed a handful of times. The rearrangement uses TRBV24-1 and TRBJ2-2; D possibly corresponds to TRBD2 (5 bases). Trimming left V 1 base short and J 4 bases short, with 9 bases between. The germline V gene has CDR1 KGHDR and CDR2 SFDVKD. The CDR3 extends over 15 amino acids. This CDR3 is CATSDLAAGTGELFF. CDR3 nucleotides: TGTGCCACCAGTGATTTAGCGGCTGGCACCGGGGAGCTGTTTTTT.

This clonotype has a count of ten or more. The J gene is TRBJ2-1, the V gene TRBV15, with D maybe TRBD2 (5 bases). The V gene lost 4 bases and the J gene lost 8 bases, with 6 bases spanning the gap. The germline gives CDR1 LNHNV, CDR2 YYDKDF (reference sequence). The CDR3 totals 11 residues. CDR3 amino acids: CATSTGDEQFF. The CDR3 DNA sequence: TGTGCCACCAGCACCGGGGATGAGCAGTTCTTC.

Concerning this clonotype itself: Sequence at one end of the junction differs from germline and may be a read error. The rearrangement joins TRBV7-9 to TRBJ1-4; D gene ambiguous. CDR1 and CDR2 from the germline V gene are SEHNR and FQNEAQ (reference sequence). This CDR3 region has 13 residues. The DNA of the CDR3 is TGTGCCAGCGACTCTGCAACTAATGAAACACTGTTTTTT. This codes for CASDSATNETLFF.

Concerning this clonotype itself: Since a much larger clone is just one base distant, this may be a read error. The chain employs TRBV27 and TRBJ1-1; tentatively, D is TRBD1 (6 bases). V gave up 8 bases and J gave up 6 bases, with 16 bases separating them. Germline-derived CDR1 and CDR2 are MNHEY and SMNVEV (reference sequence). There are 13 residues in the CDR3. CDR3: CASGLQGRAEAFF. CDR3 sequence (DNA): TGTGCCAGCGGATTACAGGGTAGGGCTGAAGCTTTCTTT.

This clonotype appeared a few times. Mismatch with germline at one junction end may stem from a read error. This chain joins TRBV3-1 and TRBJ2-7; D is undetermined. Per the germline V gene, CDR1 is LGHDT and CDR2 is YNNKEL (reference sequence). The CDR3 has 14 residues. CDR3 loop: CASSQDLGSYEHYF. The CDR3 DNA sequence: TGTGCCAGCAGCCAAGATCTCGGTTCCTACGAGCATTACTTC.

About this clonotype itself: Being one base from a much bigger clone, this may be a read error. The rearrangement links TRBV18 to TRBJ2-7, with unresolved D. Trimming removed 4 bases at V and 5 bases at J, with 15 bases between. Germline loops: CDR1 KGHSH, CDR2 LQKENI. The CDR3 is 14 amino acids. The CDR3 coding sequence is TGTGCCAGCTCACTGGCGGCCGAAATGGACGAGCAGTACTTC. Its translation is CASSLAAEMDEQYF.

This clonotype was observed many times. The chain carries TRBV29-1 and TRBJ2-5; weak D call: TRBD2 (6 bases). V shed 4 bases and J shed 2 bases, with 11 bases lying between them. Germline CDR1 SQVTM, CDR2 ANQGSEA. The CDR3 totals 13 residues. The CDR3 region has the DNA TGCAGCGTTGTGGCTAGCGAGCAAGAGACCCAGTACTTC. This sequence encodes CSVVASEQETQYF.

This clonotype was detected ten times or more. The chain recombines TRBV7-8 with TRBJ1-1; D remains unclear. This CDR3 spans 17 amino acids. CDR1 is SGHVS and CDR2 is FQNEAQ in the germline V gene. Trimming removed 0 bases from V and 4 bases from J, with 18 bases in between. CDR3 bases: TGTGCCAGCAGCTTAGCCCTTCCCGTAAGCGTGGGCACTGAAGCTTTCTTT. It translates to CASSLALPVSVGTEAFF.

This clonotype has ten or more counts. The chain joins TRBV28 to TRBJ2-5, with TRBD2 as a possible D gene (7 bases). The V and J ends lost 5 bases and 0 bases respectively, with 19 bases between them. Per germline, CDR1 MDHEN and CDR2 SYDVKM. The CDR3 extends over 17 amino acids. CDR3 DNA sequence: TGTGCCAGCAGTGCGGGGTCGGGGGGCCTGTACCAAGAGACCCAGTACTTC. It encodes CASSAGSGGLYQETQYF.

This clonotype came up a few times. The V call is TRBV7-9, the J call TRBJ1-2; 7 bases fit TRBD1. V lost 0 bases, J lost 5 bases, and 15 bases stayed unmatched. The length of the CDR3 is 18 residues. Germline-derived CDR1 and CDR2 are SEHNR and FQNEAQ (reference sequence). The CDR3 sequence: CASSLAMSGGRNGYGYTF. The CDR3 nucleotides read TGTGCCAGCAGCTTAGCGATGTCAGGGGGGAGGAATGGATATGGCTACACCTTC.

A few counts support this clonotype. This chain uses TRBV9 with TRBJ2-3, with TRBD2 matching over 10 bases. CDR1 is SGDLS, CDR2 YYNGEE, per germline. CDR3 size: 18 residues. V dropped 4 bases and J dropped 5; count of bases not matched to a gene: 16. CDR3 protein: CASSTPSVSGGAQDTQYF. CDR3 DNA: TGTGCCAGCAGCACCCCTTCCGTAAGCGGGGGGGCTCAAGATACGCAGTATTTT.

The chain joins TRBV6-6 to TRBJ1-6; D ambiguous. Germline CDR1 reads MNHNY; CDR2 reads SVGAGI (reference sequence). V lost 6 bases to trimming and J lost 0 bases, with 12 bases between them. This CDR3 spans 16 amino acids. CDR3 DNA: TGTGCCAGCAGCAAAGACGGGAGCTCCTATAATTCACCCCTCCACTTT. Translation gives CASSKDGSSYNSPLHF.

This clonotype was counted at least ten times. The chain employs TRBV7-8 and TRBJ2-4, with D possibly TRBD1 on 6 matching bases. Trimming cost V 7 bases and J 1 base, with 11 bases left between them. Germline V gene sequence: CDR1 SGHVS, CDR2 FQNEAQ. The CDR3 runs 14 residues. CDR3 DNA sequence: TGTGCCAGCACCAAAAGGGGGGCCAAAAACATTCAGTACTTC. This sequence encodes CASTKRGAKNIQYF.

This clonotype occurred many times. This chain uses TRBV20-1 with TRBJ2-7; a weak D match, TRBD1 (6 bases). Trimming stripped 4 bases from V and 1 base from J, with 11 bases between. The CDR3 runs to 13 residues. CDR1 and CDR2 from the germline V gene are DFQATT and SNEGSKA (reference sequence). CDR3 nucleotides: TGCAGTGCTAAAGGACAGACATCCTACGAGCAGTACTTC. The encoded protein is CSAKGQTSYEQYF.